A single count supports the clone carrying this TCR beta chain. Its antigen remains unidentified. The primer mix had 60 Vbeta and 13 Jbeta primers. Method: immunoSEQ multiplex PCR; TCRdb's copy keeps in-frame clones and lacks some. The data contain 100,000 to 150,000 clones, over 60% of them seen just once; the ten biggest clones take up approximately 3.6%. The data derive from a study of cytomegalovirus exposure and HLA in healthy donors. General observations from the study: Among TCR beta chains, those listed as cytomegalovirus-associated numbered fewer than 200.

The V and J ends lost 10 bases and 10 bases respectively, with 20 bases between them. The germline V gene has CDR1 MDHEN and CDR2 SYDVKM. The CDR3 extends over 13 amino acids. Sequenced input: PBMCs. V and J are TRBV28 and TRBJ2-1; TRBD2 might be the D (6 bases). The TCR sequence derives from a man aged 25-45 years in good health and CMV-seronegative. The CDR3 coding sequence is TGTGCCACCTCCTGGAGGGGATTTAGCGAGCAGTTCTTC. Residues: CATSWRGFSEQFF.